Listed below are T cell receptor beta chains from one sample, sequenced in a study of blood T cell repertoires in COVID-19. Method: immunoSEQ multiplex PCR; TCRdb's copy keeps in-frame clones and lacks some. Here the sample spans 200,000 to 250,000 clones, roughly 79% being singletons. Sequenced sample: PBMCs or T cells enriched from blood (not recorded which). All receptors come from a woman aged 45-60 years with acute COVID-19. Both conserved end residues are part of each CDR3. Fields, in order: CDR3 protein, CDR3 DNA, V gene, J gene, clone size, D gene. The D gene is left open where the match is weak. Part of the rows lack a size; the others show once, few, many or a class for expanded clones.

CDR3 protein: CASRQGAGELFF
CDR3 DNA: TGTGCCAGCAGACAGGGTGCCGGGGAGCTGTTTTTT
V gene: TRBV7-8
J gene: TRBJ2-2
clone size: few
D gene: .

CDR3 protein: CASSLIGTGMNEQFF
CDR3 DNA: TGTGCCAGCAGCTTAATCGGGACAGGGATGAATGAGCAGTTCTTC
V gene: TRBV7-2
J gene: TRBJ2-1
clone size: .
D gene: TRBD1

CDR3 protein: CASSQDLLAGANEQFF
CDR3 DNA: TGCGCCAGCAGCCAAGATCTCCTAGCGGGGGCCAATGAGCAGTTCTTC
V gene: TRBV4-3
J gene: TRBJ2-1
clone size: .
D gene: TRBD2

CDR3 protein: CASSADRGNTIYF
CDR3 DNA: TGTGCCAGCAGCGCAGACAGGGGAAACACCATATATTTT
V gene: TRBV7-2
J gene: TRBJ1-3
clone size: .
D gene: .

CDR3 protein: CASGETVDNSPLHF
CDR3 DNA: TGTGCCAGCGGCGAGACAGTGGATAATTCACCCCTCCACTTT
V gene: TRBV28
J gene: TRBJ1-6
clone size: .
D gene: .

CDR3 protein: CASLLDRALYEQYF
CDR3 DNA: TGTGCCAGCCTATTGGACAGGGCGCTGTACGAGCAGTACTTC
V gene: TRBV2
J gene: TRBJ2-7
clone size: .
D gene: TRBD1

CDR3 protein: CASSPQQGETQYF
CDR3 DNA: TGTGCCAGCTCACCACAACAGGGGGAGACCCAGTACTTC
V gene: TRBV18
J gene: TRBJ2-5
clone size: .
D gene: TRBD1

CDR3 protein: CASSPTGSSYEQYF
CDR3 DNA: TGTGCCAGCTCACCGACGGGAAGCTCCTACGAGCAGTACTTC
V gene: TRBV18
J gene: TRBJ2-7
clone size: .
D gene: .

CDR3 protein: CASSQGPGMADEQYF
CDR3 DNA: TGCGCCAGCAGCCAAGGTCCGGGGATGGCCGACGAGCAGTACTTC
V gene: TRBV4-3
J gene: TRBJ2-7
clone size: .
D gene: .

CDR3 protein: CASSEGSSPGELFF
CDR3 DNA: TGTGCCAGCAGTGAGGGGAGCTCTCCCGGGGAGCTGTTTTTT
V gene: TRBV2
J gene: TRBJ2-2
clone size: .
D gene: .